This TCR beta chain was recorded in a study of T-cell memory formation after mild COVID-19. Study observations and caveats: Largely, contracting CD4+ clones fell within CM and EM, and contracting CD8+ clones within EMRA.

5'RACE with constant-segment primers yielded barcoded, UMI-tagged TCR alpha and TCR beta cDNA libraries. Each CDR3 protein gets one entry after TCRdb re-called the 5' RACE reads with MiXCR. The profile shows some 43,000 distinct CDR3 sequences, 5.5% to 7% of them singletons. Comment on this clonotype: Its antigen is not known.

Between the trimmed V and J ends, which lost 7 bases and 0 bases, there was a span of 17 bases. The CDR3 contains 16 residues. This TCR was sampled from an adult who had mild COVID-19 (a few samples of this study predate the infection). Cell type and time point are not known. Sequenced input: PBMCs or a T cell subset sorted from them (not recorded which). The V and J genes are TRBV12-3 or TRBV12-4 and TRBJ2-3; the D call may be TRBD1 or TRBD2 (5 bases each). This chain's CDR3 is CASTPGTSSSTDTQYF. As DNA, the CDR3 is TGTGCCAGCACCCCCGGGACGTCGTCTAGCACAGATACGCAGTATTTT.